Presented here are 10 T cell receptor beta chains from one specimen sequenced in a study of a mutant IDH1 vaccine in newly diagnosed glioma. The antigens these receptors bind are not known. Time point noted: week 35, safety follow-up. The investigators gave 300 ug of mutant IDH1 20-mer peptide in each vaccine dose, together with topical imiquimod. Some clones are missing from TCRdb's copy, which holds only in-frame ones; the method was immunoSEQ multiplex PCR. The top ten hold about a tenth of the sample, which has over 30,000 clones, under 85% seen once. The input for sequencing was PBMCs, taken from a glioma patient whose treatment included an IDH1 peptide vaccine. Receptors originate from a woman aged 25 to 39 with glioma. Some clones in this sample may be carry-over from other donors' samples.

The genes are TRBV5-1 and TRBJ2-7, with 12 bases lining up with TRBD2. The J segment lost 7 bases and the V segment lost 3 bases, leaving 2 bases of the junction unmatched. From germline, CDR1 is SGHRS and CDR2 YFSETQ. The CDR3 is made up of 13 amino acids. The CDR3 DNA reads TGCGCCAGCAGCTGGACTAGCGGGACTGAGCAGTACTTC. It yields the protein CASSWTSGTEQYF.

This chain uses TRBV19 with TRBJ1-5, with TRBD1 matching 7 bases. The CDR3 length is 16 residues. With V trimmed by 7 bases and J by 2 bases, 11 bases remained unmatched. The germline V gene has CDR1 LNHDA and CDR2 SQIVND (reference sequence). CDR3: CASILTGSVGNQPQHF. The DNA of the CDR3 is TGTGCCAGTATCCTGACAGGGTCGGTTGGCAATCAGCCCCAGCATTTT.

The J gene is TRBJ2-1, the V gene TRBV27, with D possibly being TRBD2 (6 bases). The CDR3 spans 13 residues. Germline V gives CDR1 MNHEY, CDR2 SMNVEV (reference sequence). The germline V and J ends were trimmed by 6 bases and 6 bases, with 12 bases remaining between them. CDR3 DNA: TGTGCCAGCAGGGACGCGGGGCCCAATGAGCAGTTCTTC. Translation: CASRDAGPNEQFF.

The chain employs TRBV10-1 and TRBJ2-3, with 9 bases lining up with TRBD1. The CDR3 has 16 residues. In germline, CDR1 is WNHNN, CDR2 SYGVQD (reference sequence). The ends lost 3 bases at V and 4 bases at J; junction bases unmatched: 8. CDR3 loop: CASSDRLTGGADTQYF. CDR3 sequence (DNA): TGCGCCAGCAGTGATCGATTGACAGGGGGAGCAGATACGCAGTATTTT.

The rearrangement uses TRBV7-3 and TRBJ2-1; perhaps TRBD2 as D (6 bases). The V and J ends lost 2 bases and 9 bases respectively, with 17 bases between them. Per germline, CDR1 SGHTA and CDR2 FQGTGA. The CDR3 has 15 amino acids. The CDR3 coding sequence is TGTGCCAGCAGCTTAGATGCGGGATCGAGGGGTGAGCAGTTCTTC. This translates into CASSLDAGSRGEQFF.

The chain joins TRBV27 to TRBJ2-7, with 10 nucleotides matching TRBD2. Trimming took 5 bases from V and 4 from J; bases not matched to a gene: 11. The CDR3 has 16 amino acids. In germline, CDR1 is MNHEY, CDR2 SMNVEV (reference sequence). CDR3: CASSLRPASGSYEQYF. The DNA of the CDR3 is TGTGCCAGCAGTCTCCGACCGGCTAGCGGGAGTTACGAGCAGTACTTC.

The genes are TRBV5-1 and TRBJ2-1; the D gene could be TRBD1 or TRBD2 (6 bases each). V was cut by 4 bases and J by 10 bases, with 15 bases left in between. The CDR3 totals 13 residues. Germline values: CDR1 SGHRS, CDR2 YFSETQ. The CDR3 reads CASSLGGSAEQFF. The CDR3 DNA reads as TGCGCCAGCAGCCTCGGGGGCTCTGCCGAGCAGTTCTTC.

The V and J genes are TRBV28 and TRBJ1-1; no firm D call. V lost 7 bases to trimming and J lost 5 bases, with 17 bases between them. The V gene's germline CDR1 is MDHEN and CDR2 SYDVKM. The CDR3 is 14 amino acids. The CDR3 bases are TGTGCCAGCAATAACGTTGGGTTGGGGACTGAAGCTTTCTTT. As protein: CASNNVGLGTEAFF. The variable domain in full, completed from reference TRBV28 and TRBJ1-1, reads DVKVTQSSRYLVKRTGEKVFLECVQDMDHENMFWYRQDPGLGLRLIYFSYDVKMKEKGDIPEGYSVSREKKERFSLILESASTNQTSMYLCASNNVGLGTEAFFGQGTRLTVV.

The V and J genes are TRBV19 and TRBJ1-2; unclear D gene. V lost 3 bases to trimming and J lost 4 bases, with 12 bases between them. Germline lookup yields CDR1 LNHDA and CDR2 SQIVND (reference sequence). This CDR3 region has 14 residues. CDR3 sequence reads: CASSIGEARYGYTF. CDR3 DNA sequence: TGTGCCAGTAGTATCGGTGAGGCCCGCTATGGCTACACCTTC.

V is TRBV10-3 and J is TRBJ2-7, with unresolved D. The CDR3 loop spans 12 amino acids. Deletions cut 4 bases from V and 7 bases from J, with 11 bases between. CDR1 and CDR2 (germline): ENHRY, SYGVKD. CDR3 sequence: CAISGLEVEQYF. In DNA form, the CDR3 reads TGTGCCATCAGTGGACTGGAAGTAGAGCAGTACTTC.